Following are 7 T cell receptor beta chains from one sample sequenced in a study of shared clonotypes between healthy human individuals. The protocol was immunoSEQ multiplex PCR, while the TCRdb copy is restricted to in-frame clones and leaves out a portion. There are roughly 1,500,000 clones in the sample; under 99% occur only once, and 0.45% lies in the top ten. Material for sequencing was naive CD4+ T cells sorted from blood. Subset in this sample: CD45RA+ positively selected. Receptors were obtained from a man aged 25 to 40 in good health.

The genes are TRBV5-5 and TRBJ2-7; tentatively, D is TRBD1 (5 bases). CDR3 length equals 13 residues. Germline V lookup: CDR1 SGHKS, CDR2 YYEKEE (reference sequence). V was trimmed by 1 base and J by 3 bases, leaving 8 bases between them. The CDR3 nucleotides are TGTGCCAGCAGCTTGAGACAGAACTACGAGCAGTACTTC. Translation: CASSLRQNYEQYF.

The gene calls are TRBV5-4 and TRBJ2-3; D remains ambiguous. Germline CDR1 SGHNT, CDR2 YYREEE (reference sequence). Trimming shortened V by 7 bases and J by 6 bases, and 15 bases separated the two germline ends. This CDR3 comprises 13 residues. Here the CDR3 DNA reads TGTGCCAGCTCCACGGACGCCTCCGATACGCAGTATTTT. Its translation is CASSTDASDTQYF.

This chain links TRBV30 with TRBJ1-1; D not resolved. The CDR3 contains 12 residues. Germline lookup yields CDR1 GTSNPN and CDR2 SVGIG (reference sequence). Trimming took off 2 bases at V and 1 base at J, with 5 bases between the two ends. The CDR3 loop reads CAWSRRNTEAFF. CDR3 DNA: TGTGCCTGGAGTCGGCGGAACACTGAAGCTTTCTTT.

The chain links TRBV2 to TRBJ2-3; TRBD2 matches at 12 bases. The V segment lost 0 bases and the J segment 4 bases; nucleotides outside the gene matches: 5. Germline CDR1 SNHLY, CDR2 FYNNEI. The CDR3 has 17 amino acids. CDR3 region: CASSEARLAGVADTQYF. Written as DNA, the CDR3 is TGTGCCAGCAGTGAAGCCCGACTAGCGGGAGTCGCAGATACGCAGTATTTT.

This clone was seen once. The rearrangement uses TRBV4-3 and TRBJ1-3, with D unresolved. V shed 4 bases and J shed 5 bases, with 6 bases lying between them. Germline V gene lookup returns CDR1 LGHNA and CDR2 YSLEER. This CDR3 is 12 amino acids long. The CDR3 DNA is TGCGCCAGCAGCCCAAGTCGAAACACCATATATTTT. This translates into CASSPSRNTIYF.

The rearrangement uses TRBV10-2 and TRBJ1-2; D call uncertain. This CDR3 has 16 amino acids. V was clipped by 2 bases and J by 5 bases, with 18 bases between them. The germline CDR1 and CDR2 sequences are WSHSY and SAAADI. DNA of the CDR3: TGCGCCAGCAGTGAGGCAGTAGGATCCAAAGTATATGGCTACACCTTC. This translates into CASSEAVGSKVYGYTF.

V gene TRBV19 combines with J gene TRBJ2-2; D is perhaps TRBD1 or TRBD2 (5 bases each). Germline V lookup: CDR1 LNHDA, CDR2 SQIVND (reference sequence). The CDR3 covers 16 residues. V was trimmed by 5 bases and J by 5 bases, leaving 18 bases between them. CDR3 DNA sequence: TGTGCCAGTAGTGGGGTTGGGGGAATTGGGACCGGGGAGCTGTTTTTT. It encodes CASSGVGGIGTGELFF.